This T cell receptor beta chain was identified during a study of T cell responses to AZD1222 COVID-19 vaccine. TCRdb's copy holds only in-frame clones and misses some; the assay was immunoSEQ multiplex PCR. In the table there are 130,000 to 150,000 clones, roughly nine tenths of which are singletons. CDR3 size: 15 residues. Deletions cut 5 bases from V and 4 bases from J, with 17 bases between. CDR1 and CDR2 (germline): SGHTA, FQGNSA. V and J are TRBV7-2 and TRBJ1-1, with a possible D match to TRBD1 (6 bases). Sequencing used peripheral blood, obtained 28 days after the second AZD1222 dose. This clonotype originated in an adult who received the AZD1222 COVID-19 vaccine. The CDR3 is CASSPGLGQFTEAFF. The CDR3 coding sequence is TGTGCCAGCAGCCCCGGGTTGGGACAATTCACTGAAGCTTTCTTT.